This passage covers 25 T cell receptor beta chains from one sample sequenced in a study of human T cells and chemical hapten exposure. One entry per CDR3 protein, called by TCRdb with MiXCR from the 5' RACE reads. The sample has over 95,000 distinct CDR3 sequences, around 20% seen once. It was unfractionated whole blood from which total RNA was extracted. The source of these receptors is a human donor in good health.

This clonotype was observed a handful of times. The V gene is TRBV7-9, the J gene TRBJ2-5; possibly TRBD1 or TRBD2 for D (5 bases each). The germline V and J ends were trimmed by 5 bases and 2 bases, with 18 bases remaining between them. This CDR3 is 16 amino acids long. Germline V gene data show CDR1 as SEHNR and CDR2 as FQNEAQ (reference sequence). The CDR3: CASSRGGSPTQETQYF. In DNA form, the CDR3 reads TGTGCCAGCAGCCGGGGCGGCTCCCCTACTCAAGAGACCCAGTACTTC. The full variable domain, with the rest looked up from reference TRBV7-9 and TRBJ2-5, is DTGVSQNPRHKITKRGQNVTFRCDPISEHNRLYWYRQTLGQGPEFLTYFQNEAQLEKSRLLSDRFSAERPKGSFSTLEIQRTEQGDSAMYLCASSRGGSPTQETQYFGPGTRLLVL.

J is TRBJ2-7 and V is TRBV20-1; 7 bases are shared with TRBD2. CDR3 length: 15 amino acids. Germline assignment: CDR1 DFQATT and CDR2 SNEGSKA (reference sequence). The trim removed 6 bases at V and 3 bases at J, leaving 14 bases unmatched. In nucleotides, the CDR3 is TGCAGTGCACCCAGCGGGACGGGGAGCAACTACGAGCAGTACTTC. Amino acid sequence: CSAPSGTGSNYEQYF.

The chain uses TRBV11-2 and TRBJ2-1; D assignment may be TRBD1 or TRBD2 (5 bases each). This CDR3 spans 19 amino acids. V was trimmed by 2 bases and J by 1 base, leaving 21 bases between them. CDR1 is SGHAT, CDR2 FQNNGV, per germline. CDR3 sequence (DNA): TGTGCCAGCAGCTTAAAGGAAGGGGCGAGGGTTAGTTCCTACAATGAGCAGTTCTTC. Amino acid sequence: CASSLKEGARVSSYNEQFF.

The chain has TRBV6-1 and TRBJ2-3; D possibly corresponds to TRBD1 (5 bases). Per germline, CDR1 MNHNS and CDR2 SASEGT. The V end was cut by 7 bases, the J end by 2 bases, with 10 bases between. The CDR3 has 13 amino acids. CDR3 coding DNA: TGTGCCAGCATATTCAGGGCCACAGATACGCAGTATTTT. Translation: CASIFRATDTQYF.

This clonotype was counted between two and nine times. V is TRBV6-5 and J is TRBJ2-6, with a weak D call TRBD2 (6 bases). Trimming took off 5 bases at V and 0 bases at J, with 14 bases between the two ends. CDR3 length: 17 residues. The V gene's germline CDR1 is MNHEY and CDR2 SVGAGI. The CDR3 loop is CASSGGTAVSGANVLTF. As DNA, the CDR3 is TGTGCCAGCAGTGGGGGGACGGCGGTCTCTGGGGCCAACGTCCTGACTTTC.

This clonotype appeared a few times. The chain uses TRBV6-5 and TRBJ2-4; TRBD1 aligns across 9 bases. The CDR3 has 16 amino acids. CDR1 and CDR2 (germline): MNHEY, SVGAGI. Trimming removed 0 bases from V and 2 bases from J; junction bases left unmatched: 2. Here the CDR3 reads CASSYSGQGSKNIQYF. The DNA of the CDR3 is TGTGCCAGCAGTTACTCCGGACAGGGGTCCAAAAACATTCAGTACTTC.

The rearrangement links TRBV11-3 to TRBJ2-2; D is undetermined. Germline V CDR1 and CDR2: SGHNT, YENEEA. This CDR3 has 12 amino acids. Trimming pared 3 bases from V and 7 bases from J, leaving 6 bases between. The CDR3 loop reads CASSFSSGELFF. DNA of the CDR3: TGTGCCAGCAGCTTCTCAAGCGGGGAGCTGTTTTTT. The whole variable domain, filled in from reference TRBV11-3 and TRBJ2-2, reads EAGVVQSPRYKIIEKKQPVAFWCNPISGHNTLYWYLQNLGQGPELLIRYENEEAVDDSQLPKDRFSAERLKGVDSTLKIQPAELGDSAVYLCASSFSSGELFFGEGSRLTVL.

The rearrangement uses TRBV20-1 and TRBJ1-5; the match to TRBD1 covers 7 bases. The CDR3 length is 14 residues. J was trimmed by 2 bases and V by 6 bases; bases with no gene match: 7. Germline values: CDR1 DFQATT, CDR2 SNEGSKA (reference sequence). The CDR3 protein is CSADRDVGNQPQHF. The CDR3 nucleotides read TGCAGTGCCGACAGGGACGTAGGCAATCAGCCCCAGCATTTT.

This clonotype was seen more than once but under ten times. This rearrangement joins TRBV6-2 or TRBV6-3 to TRBJ2-7; 10 bases align to TRBD1. Germline CDR1 is MNHEY and CDR2 is SVGEGT. The CDR3 has 15 amino acids. V gave up 6 bases and J gave up 2 bases; unmatched junction bases: 7. CDR3 region: CASRGSGTGAYEQYF. The CDR3 nucleotides are TGTGCCAGCAGGGGATCCGGGACAGGGGCCTACGAGCAGTACTTC.

This clonotype was detected a few times. The V gene is TRBV14, the J gene TRBJ2-1; either TRBD1 or TRBD2 may fit D (5 bases each). V lost 5 bases to trimming and J lost 7 bases, with 18 bases between them. The CDR3 length is 15 residues. Looked up from germline, CDR1 is SGHDN and CDR2 is FVKESK. CDR3 loop: CASSTGATPWNEQFF. Here the CDR3 DNA reads TGTGCCAGCAGCACCGGGGCAACCCCGTGGAATGAGCAGTTCTTC.

V gene TRBV18 combines with J gene TRBJ1-5; D remains unclear. The germline CDR1 and CDR2 sequences are KGHSH and LQKENI. The CDR3 sequence is 13 residues long. V was pared by 6 bases and J by 4 bases, with 10 bases between. CDR3 DNA sequence: TGTGCCAGCTCCCCAGCCCTAAATCAGCCCCAGCATTTT. This translates into CASSPALNQPQHF.

This clonotype was counted a few times. The genes are TRBV5-1 and TRBJ2-3; TRBD2 aligns across 7 bases. This CDR3 has 17 amino acids. Trimming at V came to 4 bases and at J to 4 bases, leaving 15 bases not matched to a gene. CDR1 is SGHRS, CDR2 YFSETQ, per germline. This CDR3 reads CASSTPFGEGRADTQYF. The CDR3 coding sequence is TGCGCCAGCAGCACACCCTTTGGGGAGGGTCGGGCAGATACGCAGTATTTT.

This clonotype was recorded a few times. The CDR3 region is CASSQTGVEEKLFF. In DNA form, the CDR3 reads TGTGCCAGCAGTCAGACAGGGGTGGAAGAAAAACTGTTTTTT. The V call is TRBV27, the J call TRBJ1-4; 8 bases map to TRBD1. Per the germline V gene, CDR1 is MNHEY and CDR2 is SMNVEV (reference sequence). This CDR3 comprises 14 residues. The V gene end was trimmed by 5 bases and the J gene end by 8 bases; junction bases not matched to a gene: 7.

This clonotype was counted between two and nine times. The chain is built from TRBV3-1 and TRBJ1-1; 8 bases map to TRBD1. This CDR3 comprises 15 residues. Germline V gene sequence: CDR1 LGHDT, CDR2 YNNKEL (reference sequence). V shed 4 bases and J 1 base; nucleotides not matched to a gene: 5. As DNA, the CDR3 is TGTGCCAGCAGCCCCAAAGGACAGGGGAACACTGAAGCTTTCTTT. Protein sequence: CASSPKGQGNTEAFF.

This chain joins TRBV29-1 and TRBJ2-1; 12 bases fit TRBD2. V lost 3 bases, J lost 6 bases, and 6 bases stayed unmatched. The V gene's germline CDR1 is SQVTM and CDR2 ANQGSEA. The CDR3 is made up of 15 amino acids. The CDR3 nucleotides are TGCAGCGTTGATCGACTAGCGGGAGATGGCAATGAGCAGTTCTTC. Translation: CSVDRLAGDGNEQFF.

This clonotype has more than one count but fewer than ten. The chain uses TRBV6-6 and TRBJ1-5; 7 bases are shared with TRBD1. V lost 7 bases and J lost 2; bases outside the gene matches: 11. Per the germline V gene, CDR1 is MNHNY and CDR2 is SVGAGI (reference sequence). CDR3 length: 16 residues. CDR3 sequence reads: CASTTGRGRGNQPQHF. The CDR3 nucleotides are TGTGCCAGCACAACCGGTAGGGGGCGAGGCAATCAGCCCCAGCATTTT.

This clonotype was detected a few times. The V and J genes are TRBV20-1 and TRBJ2-1; tentative D call: TRBD2 (5 bases). The CDR3 is made up of 12 amino acids. Germline V gene data show CDR1 as DFQATT and CDR2 as SNEGSKA (reference sequence). V was pared by 6 bases and J by 2 bases, with 8 bases between. CDR3 region: CSAELAYNEQFF. As DNA, the CDR3 is TGCAGTGCAGAACTAGCCTACAATGAGCAGTTCTTC.

This clonotype has only a few counts. The chain links TRBV6-5 to TRBJ2-3; TRBD2 matches 13 bases. In germline, CDR1 is MNHEY, CDR2 SVGAGI. CDR3 length: 15 amino acids. The J segment lost 4 bases and the V segment lost 5 bases, leaving 3 bases of the junction unmatched. CDR3: CASSRTSGGPDTQYF. CDR3 sequence (DNA): TGTGCCAGCAGTCGGACTAGCGGGGGTCCAGATACGCAGTATTTT.

A few counts support this clonotype. This chain uses TRBV29-1 with TRBJ2-7; 16 nucleotides line up with TRBD2. The V segment lost 6 bases and the J segment 4 bases; nucleotides outside the gene matches: 12. There are 17 residues in the CDR3. CDR1 SQVTM and CDR2 ANQGSEA come from the germline V gene. DNA for the CDR3: TGCAGCGTGGGACAGGGACTAGCGGGAGGGCCGGGGTACGAGCAGTACTTC. Protein: CSVGQGLAGGPGYEQYF.

This clonotype was detected only a few times. Here the CDR3 DNA reads TGTGCCAGCAGCGTAGATGCCAGGATGAACACTGAAGCTTTCTTT. Encoded protein: CASSVDARMNTEAFF. The chain employs TRBV9 and TRBJ1-1; no firm D call. With 0 bases removed from V and 0 bases from J, the gap between germline ends came to 9 bases. CDR3 length: 15 residues. CDR1 and CDR2 (germline): SGDLS, YYNGEE.

This clonotype was seen only a few times. The chain employs TRBV28 and TRBJ2-2; 12 nucleotides align to TRBD2. The CDR3 sequence is 14 residues long. Trimming cost V 11 bases and J 1 base; bases outside gene matches: 2. Germline CDR1 and CDR2: MDHEN and SYDVKM. In nucleotides, the CDR3 is TGTGCCGGGGGACTAGCGGGGAACACCGGGGAGCTGTTTTTT. This codes for CAGGLAGNTGELFF.

This clonotype was picked up many times. The junction shows a germline mismatch at one end, possibly a read error. This chain uses TRBV6-9 with TRBJ2-2, with D unresolved. CDR3 length: 9 amino acids. CDR1 and CDR2 from the germline V gene are MNHGY and SVAAGI. The CDR3 region is CENTGELFF. CDR3 bases: TGCGAAAATACTGGGGAGCTGTTTTTT.

This clonotype occurred a few times. The chain uses TRBV6-6 and TRBJ1-2, with 7 bases aligning to TRBD1. This CDR3 spans 17 amino acids. CDR1 MNHNY and CDR2 SVGAGI come from the germline V gene (reference sequence). Trimming cost V 0 bases and J 3 bases; bases outside gene matches: 10. CDR3: CASSYSMRGTADYGYTF. The DNA of the CDR3 is TGTGCCAGCAGTTACTCAATGCGCGGGACAGCTGACTATGGCTACACCTTC.

The CDR3 sequence is CASSAIWTVYEQYF. CDR3 DNA: TGTGCCAGCAGTGCCATTTGGACAGTTTACGAGCAGTACTTC. The gene calls are TRBV28 and TRBJ2-7; D possibly corresponds to TRBD1 (6 bases). Trimming shortened V by 5 bases and J by 4 bases, and 15 bases separated the two germline ends. Germline V lookup: CDR1 MDHEN, CDR2 SYDVKM. The length of the CDR3 is 14 residues.

This clonotype was recorded a few times. The chain has TRBV28 and TRBJ2-7; 11 bases align to TRBD2. The CDR3 loop spans 18 amino acids. The trim removed 5 bases at V and 0 bases at J, leaving 12 bases unmatched. Germline V gene data show CDR1 as MDHEN and CDR2 as SYDVKM. Here the CDR3 reads CASSPGTLTSGNSYEQYF. The DNA of the CDR3 is TGTGCCAGCAGTCCTGGGACCTTGACTAGCGGGAACTCCTACGAGCAGTACTTC. The variable domain in full, with the rest retrieved from reference TRBV28 and TRBJ2-7, is DVKVTQSSRYLVKRTGEKVFLECVQDMDHENMFWYRQDPGLGLRLIYFSYDVKMKEKGDIPEGYSVSREKKERFSLILESASTNQTSMYLCASSPGTLTSGNSYEQYFGPGTRLTVT.